This TCR beta chain came from a study of T cells in Graves' hyperthyroidism and ophthalmopathy. Amplified TCR beta CDR3 regions came from RNA transcripts. The TCR CDR3 first-round RT-PCR relied on the HTBI primer set. MiXCR, applied by TCRdb to the multiplex PCR reads, yields one record per CDR3 protein. Of a few hundred thousand distinct CDR3 sequences listed, roughly an eighth are singletons. The germline V gene has CDR1 SEHNR and CDR2 FQNEAQ (reference sequence). This CDR3 comprises 15 residues. Trimming removed 8 bases from V and 6 bases from J, with 19 bases in between. This rearrangement joins TRBV7-9 to TRBJ2-2; D possibly uses TRBD1 or TRBD2 (5 bases each). This receptor was obtained from a woman aged 18-29 years with Graves' hyperthyroidism. Specimen: blood. The CDR3 DNA reads TGTGCCAGCGCTCTGGGCAGGGAGAGTTCCGGGGAGCTGTTTTTT. It codes for CASALGRESSGELFF.